The rows below give T cell receptor beta chains drawn from one sample of a study of post-analysis software for immune sequencing data. TCRdb itself ran the PCR reads through MiXCR, one entry per CDR3 protein. The table records about 820,000 distinct CDR3 sequences, approximately 50% of them present only once. The sample taken for sequencing was blood. The receptors stem from a girl under 18 with multiple sclerosis. The CDR3 runs from the conserved cysteine through the conserved F or W. Each record gives: V gene, clone size, J gene, D gene, CDR3 DNA, CDR3 protein. D genes are given only for firm matches. Expanded clones get a size class; other rows say once, few or many, or leave the size out.

TRBV11-2,-,TRBJ2-5,-,TGTGCCAGCAGCTTAGGTCGGGCCCCTAGAGGGGAGACCCAGTACTTC,CASSLGRAPRGETQYF
TRBV29-1,-,TRBJ1-1,-,TGCAGCGTTGGGGGAACACGGAACACTGAAGCTTTCTTT,CSVGGTRNTEAFF
TRBV20-1,few,TRBJ2-1,-,TGCAGTGTCAGAGCCCAAGAATACAATGAGCAGTTCTTC,CSVRAQEYNEQFF
TRBV6-1,few,TRBJ2-3,-,TGTGCCAGCAGTGCCTATGTTCCTAGGGTCGGGCGTGATACGCAGTATTTT,CASSAYVPRVGRDTQYF
TRBV7-9,few,TRBJ2-1,TRBD2,TGTGCCAGCAGCACCGTTGGGGCGGGAGTGGGGAATGAGCAGTTCTTC,CASSTVGAGVGNEQFF
TRBV10-3,-,TRBJ2-2,-,TGTGCCATCGGACGGGGCCCAACCGGGGAGCTGTTTTTT,CAIGRGPTGELFF
TRBV20-1,-,TRBJ1-1,-,TGCAGTGCCTTCCTGGACAGTGCGAACACTGAAGCTTTCTTT,CSAFLDSANTEAFF
TRBV20-1,few,TRBJ2-7,-,TGCAGTGCTAGAGAGGGTCTGGGGGGATACAACTACGAGCAGTACTTC,CSAREGLGGYNYEQYF
TRBV20-1,-,TRBJ1-2,-,TGCAGTGCTAGGGGGCGGAACTATGGCTACACCTTC,CSARGRNYGYTF
TRBV6-2/TRBV6-3,few,TRBJ2-3,-,TGTGCCAGCGGCGACGTAGCGGCCCCCACAGATACGCAGTATTTT,CASGDVAAPTDTQYF
TRBV4-1,few,TRBJ2-4,-,TGCGCCAGCAGCCAGGAGCCCCTAGCCAAAAACATTCAGTACTTC,CASSQEPLAKNIQYF
TRBV12-3/TRBV12-4,-,TRBJ1-1,-,TGTGCCAGCAGTTCCCAATCGGGGATAGGCACTGAAGCTTTCTTT,CASSSQSGIGTEAFF
TRBV20-1,-,TRBJ2-7,TRBD2,TGCAGTGCTAGGATAGTCCGGGACTACGCCTACGAGCAGTACTTC,CSARIVRDYAYEQYF
TRBV7-9,few,TRBJ2-3,-,TGTGCCAGCAGCCACGGGAGCCCCGAGGGGTATTTT,CASSHGSPEGYF
TRBV6-2/TRBV6-3,-,TRBJ2-1,TRBD2,TGTGCCAGCAGTTATCGGACTAGCGGGAGTCTGAATGAGCAGTTCTTC,CASSYRTSGSLNEQFF
TRBV5-1,-,TRBJ2-3,-,TGCGCCAGCAGCTTTTTATTCCGGGGCCAAACGGTGGATACGCAGTATTTT,CASSFLFRGQTVDTQYF
TRBV20-1,-,TRBJ2-5,-,TGCAGTGCTAGGGCGAGTCAGACCCAGTACTTC,CSARASQTQYF
TRBV29-1,-,TRBJ1-5,-,TGCAGCGTTGGTAATAGCAATCAGCCCCAGCATTTT,CSVGNSNQPQHF
TRBV12-3/TRBV12-4,-,TRBJ1-5,-,TGTGCCAGCAGCCCCGGGGTAAGCACCACCAGCAATCAGCCCCAGCATTTT,CASSPGVSTTSNQPQHF
TRBV6-1,-,TRBJ1-1,-,TGTGCCAGCAGTGAACGTGTGGCCCCGAACACTGAAGCTTTCTTT,CASSERVAPNTEAFF
TRBV7-3,once,TRBJ2-7,-,TGTGCCAGCAGCTCCAGGGGTGGAAGGGGCCAGTACTTC,CASSSRGGRGQYF
TRBV4-2,once,TRBJ2-1,TRBD1,TGTGCCAGCAGCCAAGATCTGGACAGGGTTTCCAATGAGCAGTTCTTC,CASSQDLDRVSNEQFF
TRBV15,few,TRBJ2-1,TRBD2,TGTGCCACCAGCAGAGTCGGGGGGTTCTACAATGAGCAGTTCTTC,CATSRVGGFYNEQFF
TRBV12-3/TRBV12-4,-,TRBJ2-4,-,TGTGCCAGCAGTGGACGACAGCTAGCCAAAAACATTCAGTACTTC,CASSGRQLAKNIQYF
TRBV3-1,-,TRBJ2-1,TRBD1,TGTGCCAGCAGCGTTAGAGGGACAGGAGGCCACAATGAGCAGTTCTTC,CASSVRGTGGHNEQFF
TRBV9,-,TRBJ1-2,-,TGTGCCAGCAGCGTAGCTGGGACCCGTGACTATGGCTACACCTTC,CASSVAGTRDYGYTF
TRBV4-1,-,TRBJ1-2,TRBD1,TGCGCCAGCAGCCAGCCGGACAGGGTGCCGAATGGCTACACCTTC,CASSQPDRVPNGYTF
TRBV6-5,-,TRBJ2-7,-,TGTGCCGGCACCGAACAATGGGGTAGCGGCCTCGAGCAGTACTTC,CAGTEQWGSGLEQYF